A selection of T cell receptor beta chains follows, all from one sample in a study of PD-1 blockade in classical Hodgkin lymphoma. Clones were sequenced by immunoSEQ multiplex PCR, and TCRdb holds only the in-frame ones, with some missing. Among about 97,000 clones listed, around 80% were seen once. The material sequenced was peripheral blood mononuclear cells (PBMCs), taken at baseline. All receptors derive from a human donor with classical Hodgkin lymphoma. The CDR3 runs from the conserved cysteine through the conserved F or W. The order of the fields is V gene, D gene, J gene, CDR3 protein. A D gene is named only where the DNA matches it firmly.

TRBV12-5	NA	TRBJ2-7	CASARGSYEQYF
TRBV6-1	NA	TRBJ2-3	CASSELGPSSTDTQYF
TRBV7-2	NA	TRBJ2-7	CASSFGPSGSEYF
TRBV10-3	TRBD2	TRBJ2-7	CAISPGLGSYEQYF
TRBV11-2	TRBD1	TRBJ2-3	CASSFRGDRGHTDTQYF
TRBV4-3	NA	TRBJ2-7	CASSQDRNSYEQYF
TRBV5-1	TRBD1	TRBJ1-1	CASSSARGTSEAFF
TRBV6-5	NA	TRBJ2-2	CASSYLATGELFF
TRBV10-3	NA	TRBJ1-1	CAISEVGVGTEAFF
TRBV7-9	NA	TRBJ2-2	CASSLVGQANTGELFF
TRBV10-3	TRBD1	TRBJ1-1	CATGTGITEAFF
TRBV13	TRBD1	TRBJ1-6	CASSSTGIQALHF
TRBV5-1	NA	TRBJ2-5	CASSPQGGGETQYF
TRBV7-8	NA	TRBJ1-4	CASSLAGRMTYEKLFF
TRBV5-1	NA	TRBJ2-2	CASSSENTGELFF
TRBV7-9	NA	TRBJ1-6	CASSDLDGYNSPLHF
TRBV5-5	NA	TRBJ1-2	CASSWTWDSGYTF
TRBV5-1	NA	TRBJ1-4	CASSLEGRLNEKLFF
TRBV25-1	NA	TRBJ2-3	CASTPLGIFDTQYF
TRBV10-3	TRBD2	TRBJ2-7	CAVGKTSGSYEQYF
TRBV2	NA	TRBJ2-3	CASSVGDTQYF
TRBV5-1	TRBD2	TRBJ2-3	CASSTYSGRGSADTQYF
TRBV7-2	TRBD2	TRBJ2-3	CASSFGSGRMGTDTQYF
TRBV2	TRBD2	TRBJ2-1	CASSVLAGEDEQFF
TRBV27	NA	TRBJ1-5	CASSDQKNLNQPQHF
TRBV5-1	NA	TRBJ1-4	CASSLGPSEKLFF
TRBV28	NA	TRBJ2-5	CASRTTRGETQYF
TRBV5-4	NA	TRBJ2-7	CASSPTGSGGAYEQYF
TRBV7-2	NA	TRBJ1-2	CASSLARGFYGYTF
TRBV5-5	TRBD1	TRBJ1-5	CASSLIPGQGGNQPQHF
TRBV6-1	TRBD1	TRBJ1-6	CASSAGTGVSPLHF
TRBV4-2	TRBD2	TRBJ2-1	CASSRGGSDEQFF
TRBV6-5	NA	TRBJ2-1	CASSWGGGVNEQFF
TRBV5-5	TRBD1	TRBJ2-7	CASSGGPGQALASYEQYF
TRBV11-1	TRBD1	TRBJ2-4	CASSSTGVGNIQYF
TRBV14	NA	TRBJ2-7	CASSQDAAPYEQYF
TRBV27	TRBD2	TRBJ2-3	CASSAAGAENTQYF
TRBV19	NA	TRBJ2-3	CATAGSSTDTQYF
TRBV5-6	NA	TRBJ1-3	CASSQTGDSGNTIYF
TRBV7-8	TRBD1	TRBJ1-2	CASSSQDRAVKSYTF
TRBV7-2	NA	TRBJ2-1	CASSLGRGNGGDEQFF
TRBV6-5	TRBD1	TRBJ1-1	CASSYSRQGGTEAFF
TRBV29-1	TRBD2	TRBJ2-3	CSAIAGGPTDTQYF
TRBV11-2	TRBD1	TRBJ1-4	CASSLEGGRAPEKLFF
TRBV5-5	TRBD2	TRBJ2-7	CASSLAAGRGVYEQYF
TRBV11-3	TRBD1	TRBJ1-1	CASSWDRSTEAFF
TRBV7-9	TRBD2	TRBJ2-1	CASSLGTSGQNYNEQFF
TRBV7-2	NA	TRBJ1-2	CASSQGSPAPAKGYTF
TRBV6-6	TRBD1	TRBJ2-2	CASSPPGQGKTGELFF
TRBV4-1	TRBD2	TRBJ2-7	CASSQGLAGERGSYEQYF
TRBV4-1	TRBD2	TRBJ2-7	CASSQEKLAGLGEQYF
TRBV5-6	TRBD2	TRBJ2-1	CASSYEGLAGEQFF
TRBV5-4	TRBD2	NA	CASSYRLAGSYEQYF
TRBV27	NA	TRBJ2-1	CASSLFSGGSYNEQFF
TRBV28	TRBD1	TRBJ2-2	CASSLGQAGGELFF
TRBV7-2	NA	TRBJ1-5	CASSLFSGGNNQPQHF
TRBV10-2	TRBD2	TRBJ2-2	CASRGTSGRFRGDTGELFF
TRBV6-4	NA	TRBJ1-2	CASSVFAANYGYTF
TRBV19	NA	TRBJ1-5	CASSTGHLSNQPQHF